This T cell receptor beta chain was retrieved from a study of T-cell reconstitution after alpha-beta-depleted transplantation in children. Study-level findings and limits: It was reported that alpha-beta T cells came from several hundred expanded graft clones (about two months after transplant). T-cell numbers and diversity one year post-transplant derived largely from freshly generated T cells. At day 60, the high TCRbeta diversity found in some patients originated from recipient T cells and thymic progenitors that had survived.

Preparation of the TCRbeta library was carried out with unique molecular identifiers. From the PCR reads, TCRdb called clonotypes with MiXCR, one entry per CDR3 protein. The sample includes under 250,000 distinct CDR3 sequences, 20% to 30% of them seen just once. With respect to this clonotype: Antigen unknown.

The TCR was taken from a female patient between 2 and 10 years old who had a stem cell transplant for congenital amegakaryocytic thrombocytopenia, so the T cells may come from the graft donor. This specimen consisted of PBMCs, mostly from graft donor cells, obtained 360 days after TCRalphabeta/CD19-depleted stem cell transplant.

CDR3 region: CSARTGRTETQYF. DNA for the CDR3: TGCAGTGCGCGGACAGGGAGAACAGAGACCCAGTACTTC. The chain carries TRBV20-1 and TRBJ2-5, with 8 bases fitting TRBD1. Germline V gene sequence: CDR1 DFQATT, CDR2 SNEGSKA (reference sequence). Germline trimming cut 6 bases from V and 4 bases from J; bases unmatched to any gene: 7. The CDR3 has 13 residues.